This TCR beta chain was sequenced in a study of identical twins. Whole-study findings and limits: Twins shared beta out-of-frame sequences in excess, but this excess was weaker. High-abundance cord blood beta clonotypes had fewer insertions; memory repertoires showed none.

The CDR3 has 14 amino acids. Germline trimming cut 6 bases from V and 10 bases from J; bases unmatched to any gene: 15. Germline V gene sequence: CDR1 SQVTM, CDR2 ANQGSEA. In regard to this clonotype: Its antigen is currently unknown.

MiXCR was run by TCRdb on the 5' RACE reads, yielding one entry per CDR3 protein. The sample carries some 1,700,000 distinct CDR3 sequences, around 33% recorded once. J is TRBJ2-1 and V is TRBV29-1; 7 bases are a match to TRBD1. This sequence was found in a newborn girl in good health. Sequencing was done on a sample of cord blood. For the CDR3, the DNA is TGCAGCGTGGTGCAGGGGGTATCGTCCTACGAGCAGTTCTTC. Amino acid sequence: CSVVQGVSSYEQFF.